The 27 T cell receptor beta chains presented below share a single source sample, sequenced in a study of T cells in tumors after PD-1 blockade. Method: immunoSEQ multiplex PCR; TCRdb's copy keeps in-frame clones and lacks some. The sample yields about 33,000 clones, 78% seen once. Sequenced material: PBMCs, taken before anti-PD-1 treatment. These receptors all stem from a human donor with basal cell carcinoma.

This CDR3 reads CASSLGQGMTDTQYF. CDR3 DNA sequence: TGCGCCAGCAGCTTGGGACAGGGAATGACAGATACGCAGTATTTT. The chain is built from TRBV5-1 and TRBJ2-3; 7 bases are shared with TRBD1. Germline CDR1 reads SGHRS; CDR2 reads YFSETQ. The trim removed 0 bases at V and 3 bases at J, leaving 4 bases unmatched. The CDR3 is 15 amino acids. The full variable domain, with the rest looked up from reference TRBV5-1 and TRBJ2-3, is KAGVTQTPRYLIKTRGQQVTLSCSPISGHRSVSWYQQTPGQGLQFLFEYFSETQRNKGNFPGRFSGRQFSNSRSEMNVSTLELGDSALYLCASSLGQGMTDTQYFGPGTRLTVL.

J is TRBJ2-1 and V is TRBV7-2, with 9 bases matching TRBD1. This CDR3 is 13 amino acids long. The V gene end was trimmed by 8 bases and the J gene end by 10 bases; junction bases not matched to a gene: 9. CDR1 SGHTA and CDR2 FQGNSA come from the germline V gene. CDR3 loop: CASSRTDRGEQFF. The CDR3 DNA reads TGTGCCAGCTCCCGGACCGACAGGGGGGAGCAGTTCTTC.

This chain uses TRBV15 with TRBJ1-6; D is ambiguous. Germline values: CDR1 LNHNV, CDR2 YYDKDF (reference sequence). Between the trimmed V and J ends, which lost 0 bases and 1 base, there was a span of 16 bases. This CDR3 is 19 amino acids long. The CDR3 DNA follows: TGTGCCACCAGCAGAGATCTGGTGTTCCGTAGGTCCTATAATTCACCCCTCCACTTT. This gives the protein CATSRDLVFRRSYNSPLHF.

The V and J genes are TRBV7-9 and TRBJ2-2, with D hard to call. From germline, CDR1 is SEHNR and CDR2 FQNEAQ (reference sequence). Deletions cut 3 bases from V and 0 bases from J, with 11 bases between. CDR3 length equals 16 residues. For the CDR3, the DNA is TGTGCCAGCAGCTTCGCGGTGGGCGCGAACACCGGGGAGCTGTTTTTT. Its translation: CASSFAVGANTGELFF.

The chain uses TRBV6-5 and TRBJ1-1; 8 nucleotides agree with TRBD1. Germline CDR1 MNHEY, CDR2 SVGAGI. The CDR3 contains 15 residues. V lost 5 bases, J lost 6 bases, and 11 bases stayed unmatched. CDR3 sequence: CASSPRTGRIAEAFF. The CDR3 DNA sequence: TGTGCCAGCAGTCCCCGGACAGGGAGGATAGCTGAAGCTTTCTTT.

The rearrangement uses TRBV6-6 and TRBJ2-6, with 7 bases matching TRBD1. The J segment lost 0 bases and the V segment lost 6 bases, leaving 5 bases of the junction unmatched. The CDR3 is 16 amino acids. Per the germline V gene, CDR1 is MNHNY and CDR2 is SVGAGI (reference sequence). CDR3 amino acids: CASSDRDSSGANVLTF. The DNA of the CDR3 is TGTGCCAGCAGCGACAGGGACAGCTCTGGGGCCAACGTCCTGACTTTC.

The CDR3 reads CASSPGGTGNQPQHF. DNA of the CDR3: TGTGCCAGCAGCCCCGGGGGGACAGGGAATCAGCCCCAGCATTTT. The V call is TRBV7-8, the J call TRBJ1-5; TRBD1 matches at 9 bases. The junction had 6 bases not matched to a gene; V was cut back by 5 bases and J by 4 bases. The CDR3 length is 15 residues. Germline V gene data show CDR1 as SGHVS and CDR2 as FQNEAQ. The full variable domain, rest sourced from reference TRBV7-8 and TRBJ1-5, is GAGVSQSPRYKVAKRGQDVALRCDPISGHVSLFWYQQALGQGPEFLTYFQNEAQLDKSGLPSDRFFAERPEGSVSTLKIQRTQQEDSAVYLCASSPGGTGNQPQHFGDGTRLSIL.

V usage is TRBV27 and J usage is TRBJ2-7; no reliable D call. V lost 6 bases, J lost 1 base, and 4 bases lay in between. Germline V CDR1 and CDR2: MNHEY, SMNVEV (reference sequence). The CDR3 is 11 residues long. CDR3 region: CASRESYEQYF. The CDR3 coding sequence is TGTGCCAGCAGGGAATCCTACGAGCAGTACTTC.

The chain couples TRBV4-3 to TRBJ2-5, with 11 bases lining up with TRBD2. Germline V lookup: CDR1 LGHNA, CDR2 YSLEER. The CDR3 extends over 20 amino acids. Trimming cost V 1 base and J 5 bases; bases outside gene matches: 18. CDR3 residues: CASSQGSRRNSGRARETQYF. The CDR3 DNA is TGCGCCAGCAGCCAAGGGTCCCGCCGGAATAGCGGGAGGGCCAGGGAGACCCAGTACTTC.

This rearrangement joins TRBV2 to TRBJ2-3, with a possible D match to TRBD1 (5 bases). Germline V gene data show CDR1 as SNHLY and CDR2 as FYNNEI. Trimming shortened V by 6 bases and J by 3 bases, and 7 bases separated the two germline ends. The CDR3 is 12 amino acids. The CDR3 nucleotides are TGTGCCAGCAGACAGGATACAGATACGCAGTATTTT. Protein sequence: CASRQDTDTQYF.

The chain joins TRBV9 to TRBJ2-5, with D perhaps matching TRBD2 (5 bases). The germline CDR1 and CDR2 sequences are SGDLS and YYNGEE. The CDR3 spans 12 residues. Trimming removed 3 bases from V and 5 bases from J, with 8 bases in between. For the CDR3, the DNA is TGTGCCAGCAGCGGAGGGAGCGAGACCCAGTACTTC. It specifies CASSGGSETQYF.

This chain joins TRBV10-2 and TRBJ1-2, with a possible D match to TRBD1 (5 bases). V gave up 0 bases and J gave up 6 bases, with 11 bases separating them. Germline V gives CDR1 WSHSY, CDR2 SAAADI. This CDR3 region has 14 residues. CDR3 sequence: CASSESRGRDGYTF. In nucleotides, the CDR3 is TGCGCCAGCAGTGAGTCACGGGGACGGGATGGCTACACCTTC.

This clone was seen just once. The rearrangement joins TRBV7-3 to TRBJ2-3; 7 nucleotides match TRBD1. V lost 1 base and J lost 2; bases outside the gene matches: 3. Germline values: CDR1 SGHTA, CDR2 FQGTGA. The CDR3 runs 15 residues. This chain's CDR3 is CASSLRGTATDTQYF. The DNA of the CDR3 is TGTGCCAGCAGCTTAAGAGGGACAGCCACAGATACGCAGTATTTT.

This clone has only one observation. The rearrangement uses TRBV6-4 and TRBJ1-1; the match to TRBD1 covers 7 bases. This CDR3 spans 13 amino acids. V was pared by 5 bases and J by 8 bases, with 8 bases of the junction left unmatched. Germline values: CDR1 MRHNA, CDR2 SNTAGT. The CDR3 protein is CASSRDSGAEAFF. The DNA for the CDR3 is TGTGCCAGCAGTAGGGACAGCGGTGCCGAAGCTTTCTTT.

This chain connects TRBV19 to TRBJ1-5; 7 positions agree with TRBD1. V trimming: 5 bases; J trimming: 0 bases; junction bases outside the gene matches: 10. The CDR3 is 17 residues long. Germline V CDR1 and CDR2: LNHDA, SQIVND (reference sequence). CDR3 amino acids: CASSSRPGGGSNQPQHF. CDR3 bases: TGTGCCAGTAGTTCGAGACCAGGGGGTGGTAGCAATCAGCCCCAGCATTTT. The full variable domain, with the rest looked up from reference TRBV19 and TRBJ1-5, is DGGITQSPKYLFRKEGQNVTLSCEQNLNHDAMYWYRQDPGQGLRLIYYSQIVNDFQKGDIAEGYSVSREKKESFPLTVTSAQKNPTAFYLCASSSRPGGGSNQPQHFGDGTRLSIL.

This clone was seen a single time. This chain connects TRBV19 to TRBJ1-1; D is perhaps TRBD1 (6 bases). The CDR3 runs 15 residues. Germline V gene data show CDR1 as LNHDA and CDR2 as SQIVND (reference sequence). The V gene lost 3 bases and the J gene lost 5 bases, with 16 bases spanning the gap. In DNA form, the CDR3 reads TGTGCCAGTAGTATTACCGGGGGGCGCGGGACTGAAGCTTTCTTT. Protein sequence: CASSITGGRGTEAFF. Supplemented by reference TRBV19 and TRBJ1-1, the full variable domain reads DGGITQSPKYLFRKEGQNVTLSCEQNLNHDAMYWYRQDPGQGLRLIYYSQIVNDFQKGDIAEGYSVSREKKESFPLTVTSAQKNPTAFYLCASSITGGRGTEAFFGQGTRLTVV.

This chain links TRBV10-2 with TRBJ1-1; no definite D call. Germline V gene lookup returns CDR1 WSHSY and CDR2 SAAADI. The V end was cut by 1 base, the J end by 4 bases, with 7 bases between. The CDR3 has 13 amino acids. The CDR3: CASSELVATEAFF. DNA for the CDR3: TGCGCCAGCAGTGAGTTGGTAGCCACTGAAGCTTTCTTT.

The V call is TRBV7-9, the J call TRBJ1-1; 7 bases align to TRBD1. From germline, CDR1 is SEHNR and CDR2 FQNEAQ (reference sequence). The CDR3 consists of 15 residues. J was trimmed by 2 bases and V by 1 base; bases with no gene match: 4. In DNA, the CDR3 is TGTGCCAGCAGCTTAGGGGGACAGAGTAACACTGAAGCTTTCTTT. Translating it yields CASSLGGQSNTEAFF.

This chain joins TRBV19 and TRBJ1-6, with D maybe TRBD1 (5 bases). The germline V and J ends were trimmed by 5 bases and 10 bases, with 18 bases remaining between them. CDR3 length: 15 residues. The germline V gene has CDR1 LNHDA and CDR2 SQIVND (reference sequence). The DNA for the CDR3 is TGTGCCAGTAGTCCTTCAGGCAGGGTTGGATCACCCCTCCACTTT. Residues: CASSPSGRVGSPLHF.

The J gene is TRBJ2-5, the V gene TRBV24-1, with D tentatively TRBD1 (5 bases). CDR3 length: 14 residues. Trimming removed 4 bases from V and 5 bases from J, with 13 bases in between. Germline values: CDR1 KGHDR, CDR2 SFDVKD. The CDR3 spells CATSDPTDSETQYF. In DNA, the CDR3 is TGTGCCACCAGTGACCCAACAGACAGTGAGACCCAGTACTTC.

The CDR3 nucleotides read TGTGCCAGCAGCCCCGGGACAGGGTCCTCTGGAAACACCATATATTTT. Translating it yields CASSPGTGSSGNTIYF. This chain connects TRBV5-4 to TRBJ1-3; TRBD1 agrees at 9 bases. V lost 4 bases, J lost 0 bases, and 5 bases stayed unmatched. The CDR3 extends over 16 amino acids. Germline CDR1 and CDR2: SGHNT and YYREEE (reference sequence).

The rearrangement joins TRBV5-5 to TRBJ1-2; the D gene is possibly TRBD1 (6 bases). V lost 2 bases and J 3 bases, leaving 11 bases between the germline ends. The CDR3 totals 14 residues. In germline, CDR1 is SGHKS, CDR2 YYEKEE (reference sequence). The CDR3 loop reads CASSFGAGDYGYTF. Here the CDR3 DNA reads TGTGCCAGCAGCTTCGGGGCAGGGGACTATGGCTACACCTTC.

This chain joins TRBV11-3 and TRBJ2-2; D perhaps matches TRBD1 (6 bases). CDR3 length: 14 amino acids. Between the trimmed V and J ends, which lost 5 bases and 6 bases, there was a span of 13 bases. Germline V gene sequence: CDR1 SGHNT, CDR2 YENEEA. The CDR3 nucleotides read TGTGCCAGCAGCCCCGGACAGCACGCCGGGGAGCTGTTTTTT. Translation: CASSPGQHAGELFF.

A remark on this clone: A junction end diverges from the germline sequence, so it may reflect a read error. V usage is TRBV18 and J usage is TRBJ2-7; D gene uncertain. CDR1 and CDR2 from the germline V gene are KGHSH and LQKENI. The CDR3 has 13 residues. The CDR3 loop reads CASSDQSRSVFFF. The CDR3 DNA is TGTGCCAGCTCAGACCAGTCTAGAAGCGTCTTCTTCTTC.

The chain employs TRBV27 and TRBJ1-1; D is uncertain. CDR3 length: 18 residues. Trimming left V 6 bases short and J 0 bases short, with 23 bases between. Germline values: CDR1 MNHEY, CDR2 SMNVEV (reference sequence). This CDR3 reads CASRTKNQAARLNTEAFF. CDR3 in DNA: TGTGCCAGCAGAACGAAAAATCAAGCTGCGCGCCTGAACACTGAAGCTTTCTTT.

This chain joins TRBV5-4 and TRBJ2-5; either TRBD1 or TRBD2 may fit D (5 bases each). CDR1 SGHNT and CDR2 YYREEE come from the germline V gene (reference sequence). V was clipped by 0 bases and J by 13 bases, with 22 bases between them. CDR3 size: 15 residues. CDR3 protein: CASSLDGGRTKRVYF. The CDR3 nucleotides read TGTGCCAGCAGCTTGGATGGGGGACGTACCAAGAGGGTGTACTTC. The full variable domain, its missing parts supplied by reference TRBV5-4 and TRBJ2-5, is ETGVTQSPTHLIKTRGQQVTLRCSSQSGHNTVSWYQQALGQGPQFIFQYYREEENGRGNFPPRFSGLQFPNYSSELNVNALELDDSALYLCASSLDGGRTKRVYFGPGTRLLVL.

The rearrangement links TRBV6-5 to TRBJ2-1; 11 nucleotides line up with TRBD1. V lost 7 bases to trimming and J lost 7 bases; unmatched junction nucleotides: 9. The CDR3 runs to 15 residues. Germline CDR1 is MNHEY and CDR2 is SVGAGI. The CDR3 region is CASNRGQGALNEQFF. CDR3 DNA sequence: TGTGCCAGCAACCGAGGACAGGGGGCTTTGAATGAGCAGTTCTTC.